The rows below give T cell receptor beta chains drawn from one sample of a study of blood T cells in healthy people across ages. TCRdb independently ran MiXCR on the 5' RACE reads; one entry per CDR3 protein. The repertoire holds around 2 million distinct CDR3 sequences, with about 39% as singletons. The sequencing input was blood. These receptors all stem from a human donor in good health. Each CDR3 is given with its conserved first and last residue. D genes are given only for firm matches. Expanded clones are given a class, and other clones once, few, many or no size at all.

cdr3_aa cdr3_nt d_call clone_size j_call v_call
CASSQQGSQYF TGTGCCAGCAGCCAACAGGGTTCGCAGTATTTT - - TRBJ2-3 TRBV7-3
CASSQAATVTEAFF TGTGCCAGCAGCCAAGCGGCCACAGTGACTGAAGCTTTCTTT - - TRBJ1-1 TRBV3-1
CASSLEAGVDGYTF TGTGCCAGCAGCTTAGAGGCAGGAGTGGATGGCTACACCTTC - few TRBJ1-2 TRBV7-9
CASSVTGHFNNEQFF TGTGCCAGCAGCGTTACGGGACATTTTAACAATGAGCAGTTCTTC - few TRBJ2-1 TRBV7-9
CSAPRDLLTDTQYF TGCAGTGCTCCCCGGGACCTCCTCACAGATACGCAGTATTTT - - TRBJ2-3 TRBV20-1
CASATTTGGRDNEQFF TGTGCTAGTGCCACGACGACGGGGGGGCGGGACAATGAGCAGTTCTTC TRBD2 - TRBJ2-1 TRBV12-5
CASSEPSSYEQYF TGTGCCAGCAGCGAGCCATCATCCTACGAGCAGTACTTC - - TRBJ2-7 TRBV7-2
CASSPGLVSNEQYF TGTGCCAGCAGTCCGGGACTAGTGTCCAACGAGCAGTACTTC TRBD2 - TRBJ2-7 TRBV28
CASIPGHPGYTF TGTGCCAGCATTCCCGGGCATCCAGGCTACACCTTC - - TRBJ1-2 TRBV21-1
CASSQDSYEQYF TGTGCCAGCAGCCAGGACAGCTACGAGCAGTACTTC - many TRBJ2-7 TRBV3-1
CASSYGNIGEQYF TGTGCCAGCAGTTACGGCAACATAGGCGAGCAGTACTTC - - TRBJ2-7 TRBV6-2/TRBV6-3
CSARSREQPYGYTF TGCAGTGCTAGATCGCGGGAACAGCCCTATGGCTACACCTTC - - TRBJ1-2 TRBV20-1
CATRDYGYTF TGTGCCACAAGAGATTATGGCTACACCTTC - - TRBJ1-2 TRBV10-3
CASRVDPNVFNEQFF TGTGCCAGCAGGGTGGACCCCAATGTTTTCAATGAGCAGTTCTTC - - TRBJ2-1 TRBV28
CASSYTSGGASEQFF TGTGCCAGCAGCTACACTAGCGGGGGGGCCTCTGAGCAGTTCTTC TRBD2 - TRBJ2-1 TRBV7-2
CASSDPGRYYEQYF TGTGCCAGCAGTGACCCCGGCAGGTATTACGAGCAGTACTTC - - TRBJ2-7 TRBV6-1
CASSARDRGPNEKLFF TGTGCCAGCAGCGCCCGGGACAGGGGACCTAATGAAAAACTGTTTTTT TRBD1 - TRBJ1-4 TRBV5-8
CAGSSPEGGQETQYF TGTGCCGGCAGCTCACCCGAGGGGGGGCAAGAGACCCAGTACTTC - - TRBJ2-5 TRBV7-9
CASSPLHSNQPQHF TGTGCCAGCAGTCCCCTGCATAGCAATCAGCCCCAGCATTTT - - TRBJ1-5 TRBV27
CSARDLGIASTDTQYF TGCAGTGCTAGAGATCTGGGGATTGCTAGCACAGATACGCAGTATTTT - few TRBJ2-3 TRBV20-1
CASVGHFNEKLFF TGTGCCAGCGTTGGACATTTTAATGAAAAACTGTTTTTT - - TRBJ1-4 TRBV6-5
CASSVNRGLQDTQYF TGTGCCAGCAGCGTTAACAGGGGACTCCAGGATACGCAGTATTTT - - TRBJ2-3 TRBV9
CASSHGEDQPQHF TGCGCCAGCAGCCACGGGGAGGATCAGCCCCAGCATTTT - - TRBJ1-5 TRBV4-1
CASSQQGRTGASGYTF TGTGCCAGCAGCCAACAGGGAAGGACAGGGGCTTCCGGCTACACCTTC TRBD1 few TRBJ1-2 TRBV16
CASSRTGSNNYGYTF TGCGCCAGCAGCAGAACCGGGAGCAATAACTATGGCTACACCTTC - - TRBJ1-2 TRBV5-1
CASSLTAGGYNEQFF TGTGCCAGCAGCTTAACAGCGGGGGGTTACAATGAGCAGTTCTTC TRBD2 - TRBJ2-1 TRBV7-3
CSARTLAGGDRNEQFF TGCAGTGCTAGAACGCTAGCGGGGGGTGACCGCAATGAGCAGTTCTTC TRBD2 - TRBJ2-1 TRBV20-1
CASSSGQGTGGEKLFF TGTGCCAGCAGCTCGGGACAGGGCACCGGTGGGGAAAAACTGTTTTTT TRBD1 few TRBJ1-4 TRBV7-2
CASSQVGSSGETQYF TGTGCCAGCAGCCAAGTTGGCTCCTCCGGAGAGACCCAGTACTTC - few TRBJ2-5 TRBV4-2
CAINDACGYTF TGTGCCATCAACGACGCGTGTGGCTACACCTTC - once TRBJ1-2 TRBV24-1
CSASSRGGTYEQYF TGCAGTGCTAGTTCGCGCGGGGGGACCTACGAGCAGTACTTC TRBD2 - TRBJ2-7 TRBV20-1
CSASPTAGLKTQYF TGCAGTGCTAGTCCGACAGCGGGGTTGAAGACCCAGTACTTC TRBD2 - TRBJ2-5 TRBV20-1
CASSSGIGGTGGTDTQYF TGTGCCAGCAGTTCAGGTATCGGGGGGACAGGCGGCACAGATACGCAGTATTTT - few TRBJ2-3 TRBV12-3/TRBV12-4
CASSFYNGYYEQYF TGTGCCAGCAGTTTTTATAACGGTTATTACGAGCAGTACTTC - - TRBJ2-7 TRBV12-3/TRBV12-4
CASRSGGVEGYTF TGTGCCAGCAGGTCGGGCGGGGTAGAGGGCTACACCTTC - - TRBJ1-2 TRBV12-3/TRBV12-4
CASSSVLQGGSNQPQHF TGTGCCAGCAGCTCCGTCCTACAGGGTGGAAGCAATCAGCCCCAGCATTTT - - TRBJ1-5 TRBV7-2
CASSWDDEKLFF TGCGCCAGCAGTTGGGACGATGAAAAACTGTTTTTT - - TRBJ1-4 TRBV5-1
CASRVQPNTEAFF TGTGCCAGCAGAGTTCAGCCGAACACTGAAGCTTTCTTT - - TRBJ1-1 TRBV7-2
CASLLSGTYEQYF TGTGCCAGTCTACTCAGTGGGACCTACGAGCAGTACTTC - few TRBJ2-7 TRBV18
CASSLAGAHSGANVLTF TGTGCCAGCAGTTTAGCGGGAGCCCACTCTGGGGCCAACGTCCTGACTTTC TRBD2 few TRBJ2-6 TRBV28
CASSGQLRSSYNERFF TGTGCCAGCAGTGGGCAACTTCGAAGCTCCTACAATGAGCGGTTCTTC - - TRBJ2-1 TRBV6-1
CAISDSRDRNTGELFF TGTGCCATCAGTGATTCACGGGACAGGAACACCGGGGAGCTGTTTTTT TRBD1 few TRBJ2-2 TRBV10-3
CASSPVRSGDEQFF TGTGCCAGCAGTCCGGTTCGGAGTGGAGATGAGCAGTTCTTC - few TRBJ2-1 TRBV6-2/TRBV6-3
CSARDLGQGGVPRTEAFF TGCAGTGCTAGAGATCTGGGGCAGGGTGGTGTTCCCCGCACTGAAGCTTTCTTT - once TRBJ1-1 TRBV20-1
CSAFRDRSYEQYF TGCAGTGCTTTCCGGGACAGGTCCTACGAGCAGTACTTC TRBD1 few TRBJ2-7 TRBV20-1
CASIRTTWADTQYF TGTGCCAGCATAAGGACTACGTGGGCAGATACGCAGTATTTT - - TRBJ2-3 TRBV7-2
CASSPNSRTDTQYF TGTGCCAGCAGCCCGAATTCTCGCACAGATACGCAGTATTTT - - TRBJ2-3 TRBV11-2
CATSDKTERVADTQYF TGTGCCACCAGCGACAAAACGGAGAGGGTTGCAGATACGCAGTATTTT - - TRBJ2-3 TRBV15
CASSNPSTGLLDEQYF TGTGCCAGCAGCAACCCTTCGACAGGGTTGTTGGACGAGCAGTACTTC TRBD1 - TRBJ2-7 TRBV7-9
CASTLTRDHASQYF TGTGCCAGCACTCTTACCCGGGACCACGCTTCCCAGTACTTC - few TRBJ2-5 TRBV2
CASSSDSATSTDTQYF TGTGCCAGCAGCTCGGACAGTGCTACTAGCACAGATACGCAGTATTTT - few TRBJ2-3 TRBV7-2
CSARGDYYNEQFF TGCAGTGCTAGAGGGGACTACTACAATGAGCAGTTCTTC TRBD2 - TRBJ2-1 TRBV20-1
CSASSLGLAGDTQYF TGCAGTGCTAGCTCGTTGGGGCTAGCGGGGGATACGCAGTATTTT TRBD2 - TRBJ2-3 TRBV20-1
CASSLRLAGGKTQYF TGTGCCAGCAGTTTGAGGTTAGCGGGGGGCAAGACCCAGTACTTC TRBD2 few TRBJ2-5 TRBV12-3/TRBV12-4
CASSLPTVNIGELFF TGTGCCAGCAGCTTACCTACAGTGAACATCGGGGAGCTGTTTTTT - few TRBJ2-2 TRBV7-2
CACSFPTRIYGYTF TGTGCCTGCAGCTTCCCGACGAGGATTTATGGCTACACCTTC - few TRBJ1-2 TRBV7-2